Following are 10 T cell receptor beta chains from one sample sequenced in a study of blood T cell repertoires in COVID-19 (dated by TCRdb to the early 2020s). Receptors were amplified or captured by the immunoSEQ multiplex PCR assay. The source is immuneACCESS, and TCRdb retained only in-frame sequences with V and J called. Part of the clones is not carried over; for the studies checked, unresolved V genes explain less than half of this, and the remainder is unexplained. This sample holds 170,000 or so clones; about 88% were observed only once. Under 2% of the sample lies in the top ten. The sequenced material came from peripheral blood. The source of these receptors is a man aged 18 to 35 who had recovered from COVID-19.

The chain uses TRBV30 and TRBJ1-2; 9 nucleotides agree with TRBD1. CDR3 length: 14 amino acids. Germline V gives CDR1 GTSNPN, CDR2 SVGIG (reference sequence). Unmatched junction bases numbered 7, after V lost 0 bases and J lost 8 bases. The CDR3 loop reads CAWSVLGTGNGYTF. The CDR3 DNA sequence: TGTGCCTGGAGTGTCCTTGGGACAGGGAACGGCTACACCTTC.

Details on this clone: This may be a read error: a much more frequent sequence differs by one nucleotide. The rearrangement joins TRBV27 to TRBJ2-1; possible D gene TRBD2, 5 bases. This CDR3 region has 13 residues. V lost 3 bases and J 3 bases, leaving 6 bases between the germline ends. Germline V lookup: CDR1 MNHEY, CDR2 SMNVEV (reference sequence). CDR3 DNA: TGTGCCAGCAGTTTCCGGGGCTACAATGAGCAGTTCTTC. This sequence encodes CASSFRGYNEQFF.

This clone came up once. The rearrangement joins TRBV7-8 to TRBJ2-1; D is perhaps TRBD2 (5 bases). V shed 1 base and J shed 10 bases, with 17 bases lying between them. The CDR3 consists of 15 residues. The V gene's germline CDR1 is SGHVS and CDR2 FQNEAQ. The CDR3 DNA is TGTGCCAGCAGCTTAGAAGTGGGAGTGGGCCGGGAGCAGTTCTTC. It encodes CASSLEVGVGREQFF.

The rearrangement uses TRBV7-2 and TRBJ1-6; D gene unclear. This CDR3 has 14 residues. From germline, CDR1 is SGHTA and CDR2 FQGNSA. V was clipped by 3 bases and J by 4 bases, with 7 bases between them. CDR3 nucleotide sequence: TGTGCCAGCAGCTTTCAACGGTATAATTCACCCCTCCACTTT. Its protein is CASSFQRYNSPLHF.

V and J are TRBV11-2 and TRBJ2-7; 9 nucleotides match TRBD1. The CDR3 has 14 residues. Germline CDR1 reads SGHAT; CDR2 reads FQNNGV. The J segment lost 5 bases and the V segment lost 5 bases, leaving 7 bases of the junction unmatched. The CDR3 DNA follows: TGTGCCAGCAGCCCAGACAGGGGGAGGCACGAGCAGTACTTC. This codes for CASSPDRGRHEQYF. Variable domain in full (rest from reference TRBV11-2 and TRBJ2-7): EAGVAQSPRYKIIEKRQSVAFWCNPISGHATLYWYQQILGQGPKLLIQFQNNGVVDDSQLPKDRFSAERLKGVDSTLKIQPAKLEDSAVYLCASSPDRGRHEQYFGPGTRLTVT.

The table lists this clone with a few counts. This chain links TRBV5-1 with TRBJ1-1; 9 nucleotides agree with TRBD1. With 4 bases clipped from V and 2 bases from J, the junction kept 12 bases outside the gene matches. The CDR3 is 17 residues long. Germline CDR1 is SGHRS and CDR2 is YFSETQ. The DNA of the CDR3 is TGCGCCAGCAGCATGTACAGGGGGCAGGAGGTCAACACTGAAGCTTTCTTT. Amino acid sequence: CASSMYRGQEVNTEAFF. The full variable domain, in which reference TRBV5-1 and TRBJ1-1 provide the parts outside the CDR3, is KAGVTQTPRYLIKTRGQQVTLSCSPISGHRSVSWYQQTPGQGLQFLFEYFSETQRNKGNFPGRFSGRQFSNSRSEMNVSTLELGDSALYLCASSMYRGQEVNTEAFFGQGTRLTVV.

The chain employs TRBV5-8 and TRBJ1-5; maybe TRBD1 (6 bases). Trimming took off 5 bases at V and 1 base at J, with 16 bases between the two ends. The germline gives CDR1 SGHTS, CDR2 YDEGEE. The CDR3 length is 16 residues. CDR3 amino acids: CASSFTGRVSNQPQHF. CDR3 DNA sequence: TGTGCCAGCAGTTTCACAGGGAGAGTGAGCAATCAGCCCCAGCATTTT.

The V call is TRBV4-3, the J call TRBJ2-1; 12 bases line up with TRBD1. The CDR3 is made up of 14 amino acids. CDR1 and CDR2 (germline): LGHNA, YSLEER. With 8 bases clipped from V and 9 bases from J, the junction kept 8 bases outside the gene matches. CDR3 DNA sequence: TGCGCCAGCGGGCGGGACAGGGGGCACGTTGAGCAGTTCTTC. The encoded protein is CASGRDRGHVEQFF.

The chain's CDR3 is CASNGQGSVNTEAFF. In nucleotides, the CDR3 is TGTGCCAGTAACGGACAGGGTTCGGTGAACACTGAAGCTTTCTTT. The V and J genes are TRBV19 and TRBJ1-1; 8 nucleotides agree with TRBD1. The CDR3 is 15 residues long. V was clipped by 7 bases and J by 0 bases; unmatched bases: 7. In germline, CDR1 is LNHDA, CDR2 SQIVND (reference sequence).

The J gene is TRBJ2-1, the V gene TRBV9; 8 bases map to TRBD1. V shed 4 bases, J shed 3 bases, and the junction held 9 bases outside the gene matches. Germline V gene lookup returns CDR1 SGDLS and CDR2 YYNGEE. CDR3 size: 16 residues. The chain's CDR3 is CASSPPGQVIYNEQFF. The CDR3 coding sequence is TGTGCCAGCAGCCCACCGGGACAGGTTATCTACAATGAGCAGTTCTTC.